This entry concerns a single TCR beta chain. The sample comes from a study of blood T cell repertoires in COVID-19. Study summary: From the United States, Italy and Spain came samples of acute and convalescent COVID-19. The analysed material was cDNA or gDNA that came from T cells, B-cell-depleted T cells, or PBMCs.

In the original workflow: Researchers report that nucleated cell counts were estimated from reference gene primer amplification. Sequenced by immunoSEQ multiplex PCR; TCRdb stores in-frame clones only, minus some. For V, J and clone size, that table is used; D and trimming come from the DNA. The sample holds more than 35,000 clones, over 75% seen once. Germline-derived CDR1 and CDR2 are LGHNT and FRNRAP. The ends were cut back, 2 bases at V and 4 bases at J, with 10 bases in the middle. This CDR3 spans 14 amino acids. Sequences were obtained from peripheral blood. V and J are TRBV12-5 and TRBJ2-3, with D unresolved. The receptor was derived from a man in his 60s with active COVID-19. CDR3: CASGLPSRADTQYF. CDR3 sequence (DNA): TGTGCTAGTGGTTTGCCCTCCCGAGCAGATACGCAGTATTTT.